The text below deals with one TCR beta chain. No antigen is known for it. TCRdb reanalysed the reads using MiXCR and keeps one entry per CDR3 protein. The data show 100,000 or so distinct CDR3 sequences, approximately 30% seen once. Per germline, CDR1 MNHEY and CDR2 SMNVEV (reference sequence). The CDR3 is 12 residues long. Trimming shortened V by 5 bases and J by 4 bases, and 7 bases separated the two germline ends. This record belongs to a study of T cell repertoires in cytomegalovirus infection. Study results and limitations: Cumulative public TCR beta family frequency identified carriers of CMV plus the relevant HLA.

The chain combines TRBV27 with TRBJ2-3, with a possible D match to TRBD1 (5 bases). The sequences come from CD8+ T cells from cultured PBMCs, collected from culture after CMV antigen stimulation. The source of this sequence is a human donor in good health (CMV status not recorded). Some clones in this sample may be carry-over from other donors' samples. In DNA form, the CDR3 reads TGTGCCAGCAGTAAGACAGCAGATACGCAGTATTTT. Residues: CASSKTADTQYF.